These 12 T cell receptor beta chains were sequenced from one sample in a study of cytomegalovirus exposure and HLA in healthy donors. The primer mix had 60 Vbeta and 13 Jbeta primers. Only in-frame clones appear in the TCRdb table, and some are missing; sequencing was by immunoSEQ multiplex PCR. The sample carries some 200,000 clones, around 75% recorded once. The sample was PBMCs. The receptors here all came from a male donor in good health and CMV-seropositive.

The rearrangement uses TRBV7-9 and TRBJ2-3, with 9 bases matching TRBD2. Unmatched junction bases numbered 11, after V lost 0 bases and J lost 1 base. The V gene's germline CDR1 is SEHNR and CDR2 FQNEAQ (reference sequence). The CDR3 sequence is 19 residues long. The CDR3 DNA sequence: TGTGCCAGCAGCTTAGCGTCGAGCGGGAGGCCGACAGGCACAGATACGCAGTATTTT. Translation: CASSLASSGRPTGTDTQYF.

The J gene is TRBJ2-1, the V gene TRBV14; 11 bases are a match to TRBD2. The trim removed 4 bases at V and 9 bases at J, leaving 11 bases unmatched. CDR3 length: 16 residues. Germline V gene sequence: CDR1 SGHDN, CDR2 FVKESK. This CDR3 reads CASSRRAGLAEREQFF. The DNA for the CDR3 is TGTGCCAGCAGCCGTAGAGCGGGACTAGCGGAGCGTGAGCAGTTCTTC. The full variable domain, with the rest looked up from reference TRBV14 and TRBJ2-1, is EAGVTQFPSHSVIEKGQTVTLRCDPISGHDNLYWYRRVMGKEIKFLLHFVKESKQDESGMPNNRFLAERTGGTYSTLKVQPAELEDSGVYFCASSRRAGLAEREQFFGPGTRLTVL.

The V and J genes are TRBV11-3 and TRBJ2-3; 7 nucleotides align to TRBD2. This CDR3 is 15 amino acids long. The germline V gene encodes CDR1 SGHNT and CDR2 YENEEA. J gave up 0 bases and V 8 bases, and 8 bases lay outside the gene matches. DNA for the CDR3: TGTGCCAGCGGGCGGACGGGGGGAAGCACAGATACGCAGTATTTT. This encodes CASGRTGGSTDTQYF. The full variable domain, completed using reference TRBV11-3 and TRBJ2-3, is EAGVVQSPRYKIIEKKQPVAFWCNPISGHNTLYWYLQNLGQGPELLIRYENEEAVDDSQLPKDRFSAERLKGVDSTLKIQPAELGDSAVYLCASGRTGGSTDTQYFGPGTRLTVL.

The gene calls are TRBV2 and TRBJ1-5; 9 bases are shared with TRBD1. In germline, CDR1 is SNHLY, CDR2 FYNNEI. Trimming at V came to 3 bases and at J to 7 bases, leaving 4 bases not matched to a gene. The CDR3 has 14 amino acids. The CDR3 sequence: CASSEGQGRQPQHF. The CDR3 DNA reads TGTGCCAGCAGTGAGGGACAGGGAAGGCAGCCCCAGCATTTT.

This chain links TRBV20-1 with TRBJ1-2; maybe TRBD1 (5 bases). This CDR3 is built from 11 residues. Germline CDR1 DFQATT, CDR2 SNEGSKA (reference sequence). The CDR3 region has the DNA TGCCAGCTTGTAGACAGAGATGGCTACACCTTC. Translating gives CQLVDRDGYTF.

The rearrangement joins TRBV28 to TRBJ1-5, with D maybe TRBD1 (6 bases). The CDR3 is 14 amino acids. Trimming took off 5 bases at V and 7 bases at J, with 15 bases between the two ends. CDR1 and CDR2 from the germline V gene are MDHEN and SYDVKM. CDR3 coding DNA: TGTGCCAGCAGTCTGGGACATTTGGGCCAGCCCCAGCATTTT. It is translated as CASSLGHLGQPQHF.

The chain has TRBV7-2 and TRBJ2-3; TRBD2 aligns across 15 bases. From germline, CDR1 is SGHTA and CDR2 FQGNSA. The CDR3 extends over 17 amino acids. The V segment lost 3 bases and the J segment 7 bases; nucleotides outside the gene matches: 8. The chain's CDR3 is CASSFGLAGGVPYTQYF. The CDR3, as DNA: TGTGCCAGCAGCTTCGGACTAGCGGGAGGGGTCCCTTATACGCAGTATTTT.

V gene TRBV7-2 combines with J gene TRBJ2-1, with TRBD2 matching over 15 bases. This CDR3 has 17 amino acids. CDR1 is SGHTA and CDR2 is FQGNSA in the germline V gene. The V gene end was trimmed by 5 bases and the J gene end by 2 bases; junction bases not matched to a gene: 4. CDR3 region: CASSPGLAGGPYNEQFF. The CDR3 coding sequence is TGTGCCAGCAGCCCGGGACTAGCGGGGGGCCCCTACAATGAGCAGTTCTTC.

With respect to this clone: Other DNA sequences in this sample translate to the same CDR3. The chain is built from TRBV6-1 and TRBJ2-3; the D gene is possibly TRBD2 (6 bases). Germline CDR1 MNHNS, CDR2 SASEGT. V lost 3 bases and J lost 3, with 13 bases in between. CDR3 length: 15 residues. The CDR3 DNA reads TGTGCCAGCAGTGAGATCGGAGGGAGTACAGATACGCAGTATTTT. It specifies CASSEIGGSTDTQYF.

The V and J genes are TRBV6-5 and TRBJ1-2, with D possibly matching TRBD1 (6 bases). Germline V gene data show CDR1 as MNHEY and CDR2 as SVGAGI. V was shortened by 6 bases and J by 8 bases, with 19 bases between the two germline ends. This CDR3 has 14 amino acids. This chain's CDR3 is CASSRVGIGGGYTF. DNA for the CDR3: TGTGCCAGCAGCAGGGTGGGGATAGGGGGAGGCTACACCTTC.

This chain uses TRBV2 with TRBJ1-3, with D perhaps matching TRBD1 (6 bases). This CDR3 spans 15 amino acids. The V gene's germline CDR1 is SNHLY and CDR2 FYNNEI. Trimming took 6 bases from V and 1 from J, leaving 13 bases between them. CDR3 sequence: CASSVNRVSGNTIYF. For the CDR3, the DNA is TGTGCCAGCAGCGTTAACAGGGTGTCTGGAAACACCATATATTTT. Supplemented by reference TRBV2 and TRBJ1-3, the full variable domain reads EPEVTQTPSHQVTQMGQEVILRCVPISNHLYFYWYRQILGQKVEFLVSFYNNEISEKSEIFDDQFSVERPDGSNFTLKIRSTKLEDSAMYFCASSVNRVSGNTIYFGEGSWLTVV.

In this sample, this clone turned up a few times. The chain uses TRBV4-3 and TRBJ2-7, with 7 bases lining up with TRBD2. The CDR3 extends over 15 amino acids. Losses at the gene ends were 5 bases for V and 4 bases for J; bases not matched to a gene: 11. Germline V CDR1 and CDR2: LGHNA, YSLEER. In DNA, the CDR3 is TGCGCCAGCAGCAACGAAGCTCGGACTAGTTACGAGCAGTACTTC. Translation: CASSNEARTSYEQYF.